This entry concerns a single T cell receptor beta chain. What it recognizes is unknown. The data stem from a study of Tregs in tolerant kidney transplant recipients. J lost 5 bases, V lost 4 bases, and 7 bases had no gene match. The CDR3 is made up of 14 amino acids. CDR1 and CDR2 (germline): PRHDT, FYEKMQ (reference sequence). Study-level results: Tolerant patients' donor-specific Tregs expanded beyond overall Tregs, suggesting antigen-driven growth.

The assay was immunoSEQ multiplex PCR, and TCRdb's table has in-frame clones only and misses some. The table records some 66,000 clones, around nine tenths of them present only once. This chain uses TRBV13 with TRBJ2-5, with 7 bases that match TRBD1. The clonotype comes from a human donor who received a combined kidney and bone marrow transplant. Specimen: CD8+ T cells from blood, collected before the transplant. The CDR3 coding sequence is TGTGCCAGCAGCTACCGACAGGGTGTGGAGACCCAGTACTTC. Translated: CASSYRQGVETQYF.